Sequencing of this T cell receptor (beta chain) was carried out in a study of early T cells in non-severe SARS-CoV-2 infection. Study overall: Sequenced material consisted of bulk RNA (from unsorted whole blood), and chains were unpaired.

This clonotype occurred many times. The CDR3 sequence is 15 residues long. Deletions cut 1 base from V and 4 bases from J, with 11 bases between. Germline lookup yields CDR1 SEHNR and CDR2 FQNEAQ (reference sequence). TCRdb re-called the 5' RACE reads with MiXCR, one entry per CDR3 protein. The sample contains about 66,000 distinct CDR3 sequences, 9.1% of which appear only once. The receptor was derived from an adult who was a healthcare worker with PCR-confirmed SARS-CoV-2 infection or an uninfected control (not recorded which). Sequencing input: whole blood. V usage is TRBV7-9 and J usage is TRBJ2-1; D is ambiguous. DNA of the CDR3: TGTGCCAGCAGCTTAGAGGGTCGCAGGTACAATGAGCAGTTCTTC. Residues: CASSLEGRRYNEQFF.